Sequencing of this TCR beta chain was carried out in a study of cytomegalovirus exposure and HLA in healthy donors. The PCR made use of 60 Vbeta and 13 Jbeta primers. Generated by immunoSEQ multiplex PCR, the TCRdb table keeps only in-frame clones and is missing some. The sample includes 90,000 to 140,000 clones, over 70% of them seen just once. The CDR3 runs 17 residues. Germline values: CDR1 SGHRS, CDR2 YFSETQ. The sample comprised PBMCs. This rearrangement joins TRBV5-1 to TRBJ1-3, with a weak D call TRBD2 (6 bases). The end of the DNA aligns better with TRBJ2-2, so the J call may be wrong. The TCR comes from a male donor in good health and CMV-seronegative. The CDR3 reads CASSPTLAPPNTGELFF. The CDR3 nucleotides are TGCGCCAGCAGCCCAACTCTAGCGCCGCCGAACACCGGGGAGCTGTTTTTT.